A single sample is the source of the 24 T cell receptor beta chains below, sequenced in a study of neurological immune-mediated disorders. TCRdb called the 5' RACE reads again in MiXCR, with one record for every CDR3 protein. Among 15,000 to 20,000 distinct CDR3 sequences listed, approximately 2.5% were seen once. Sequencing was done on a sample of PBMCs. These receptors were collected from a young woman with multiple sclerosis.

This clonotype was recorded a few times. CDR3 protein: CASNSLAGGGSSYEQYF. The CDR3 DNA follows: TGTGCCAGCAACTCACTAGCGGGGGGCGGCAGCTCCTACGAGCAGTACTTC. V and J are TRBV28 and TRBJ2-7; 12 bases align to TRBD2. Germline CDR1 reads MDHEN; CDR2 reads SYDVKM. The CDR3 contains 17 residues. V trimming: 7 bases; J trimming: 0 bases; junction bases outside the gene matches: 10.

Sample share makes this clonotype medium-sized. This chain uses TRBV11-2 with TRBJ1-4; D unclear. Germline V gene data show CDR1 as SGHAT and CDR2 as FQNNGV. Trimming took 3 bases from V and 6 from J, leaving 14 bases between them. The CDR3 spans 15 residues. CDR3 in amino acids: CASSFHNRGYEKLFF. The CDR3 DNA is TGTGCCAGCAGCTTTCATAACAGAGGATATGAAAAACTGTTTTTT.

By frequency in the sample, this clonotype is large. The gene calls are TRBV15 and TRBJ1-5; no definite D call. The V gene lost 3 bases and the J gene lost 0 bases, with 0 bases spanning the gap. The CDR3 extends over 12 amino acids. Germline V gene data show CDR1 as LNHNV and CDR2 as YYDKDF (reference sequence). DNA of the CDR3: TGTGCCACCAGCAGTAGCAATCAGCCCCAGCATTTT. This sequence encodes CATSSSNQPQHF.

In its sample, this clonotype was seen many times. CDR3 nucleotide sequence: TGTGCCAGCAGCCACCGAGTCCAGGGGGTGGGAGAGACCCAGTACTTC. This gives the protein CASSHRVQGVGETQYF. The chain recombines TRBV9 with TRBJ2-5; TRBD1 agrees at 7 bases. V gave up 4 bases and J gave up 4 bases; unmatched junction bases: 13. This CDR3 comprises 16 residues. From germline, CDR1 is SGDLS and CDR2 YYNGEE.

At least ten counts were recorded for this clonotype. The genes are TRBV11-3 and TRBJ2-5; a weak D match, TRBD1 (5 bases). The CDR3 has 15 residues. V lost 2 bases, J lost 4 bases, and 14 bases lay in between. Per the germline V gene, CDR1 is SGHNT and CDR2 is YENEEA. The CDR3 DNA follows: TGTGCCAGCAGCTTATTTCGTTTGCAGGGAGAGACCCAGTACTTC. This encodes CASSLFRLQGETQYF.

This clonotype was seen repeatedly, ten times or more. The chain carries TRBV12-3 or TRBV12-4 and TRBJ2-3; D ambiguous. This CDR3 comprises 12 residues. Trimming cost V 5 bases and J 2 bases, with 5 bases left between them. CDR3 nucleotides: TGTGCCAGCAGTACTTCCACAGATACGCAGTATTTT. It codes for CASSTSTDTQYF.

This clonotype appeared many times. The chain carries TRBV7-3 and TRBJ2-2; a possible D gene is TRBD2 (6 bases). This CDR3 is 11 amino acids long. From germline, CDR1 is SGHTA and CDR2 FQGTGA. V lost 8 bases and J 7 bases, leaving 8 bases between the germline ends. The chain's CDR3 is CASAGGGELFF. The CDR3 nucleotides read TGTGCCAGCGCCGGGGGCGGGGAGCTGTTTTTT.

This clonotype was detected many times. V gene TRBV7-9 combines with J gene TRBJ1-2, with 7 bases that match TRBD1. Germline trimming cut 5 bases from V and 4 bases from J; bases unmatched to any gene: 10. CDR1 is SEHNR and CDR2 is FQNEAQ in the germline V gene (reference sequence). This CDR3 contains 15 residues. The CDR3 DNA reads as TGTGCCAGCAGCCCTACGTCGGACAGGATCTATGGCTACACCTTC. This codes for CASSPTSDRIYGYTF. Full variable domain (outside the CDR3, taken from reference TRBV7-9 and TRBJ1-2): DTGVSQNPRHKITKRGQNVTFRCDPISEHNRLYWYRQTLGQGPEFLTYFQNEAQLEKSRLLSDRFSAERPKGSFSTLEIQRTEQGDSAMYLCASSPTSDRIYGYTFGSGTRLTVV.

This clonotype occurred many times. A much larger clone is a single base away; this may be a read error. The chain is built from TRBV7-6 and TRBJ1-2; D ambiguous. The length of the CDR3 is 14 residues. Germline V gene data show CDR1 as SGHVS and CDR2 as FNYEAQ. Between the trimmed V and J ends, which lost 5 bases and 8 bases, there was a span of 18 bases. DNA of the CDR3: TGTGCCAGCAGCCCCCTAGAAAGGGTAGTAGGCTACACCTTC. Translation gives CASSPLERVVGYTF.

This clonotype was seen ten or more times. The chain has TRBV7-9 and TRBJ2-1; TRBD2 might be the D (6 bases). This CDR3 is built from 15 residues. Trimming stripped 5 bases from V and 8 bases from J, with 19 bases between. CDR1 is SEHNR and CDR2 is FQNEAQ in the germline V gene (reference sequence). CDR3 region: CASSPVTSHLDEQFF. CDR3 nucleotides: TGTGCCAGCAGCCCCGTCACTAGCCACCTCGATGAGCAGTTCTTC.

The V call is TRBV12-3 or TRBV12-4, the J call TRBJ1-1; D remains unclear. The CDR3 has 15 residues. V shed 3 bases and J shed 3 bases, with 14 bases lying between them. CDR3 protein: CASSFYSVSDTEAFF. The DNA for the CDR3 is TGTGCCAGCAGTTTCTATAGTGTGTCGGACACTGAAGCTTTCTTT.

This clonotype was counted between two and nine times. V and J are TRBV7-8 and TRBJ1-2; D not resolved. Trimming took off 1 base at V and 2 bases at J, with 8 bases between the two ends. Germline V lookup: CDR1 SGHVS, CDR2 FQNEAQ. The CDR3 totals 14 residues. The CDR3 DNA reads as TGTGCCAGCAGCTTAGACCCGAGAAACTATGGCTACACCTTC. This translates into CASSLDPRNYGYTF.

This clonotype was observed a few times. The junction does not match germline at one end; this may be a read error. The CDR3 DNA follows: TGCAGTGCTAGAGATCCCCATCAGCCCCAGAATTTT. This translates into CSARDPHQPQNF. The rearrangement joins TRBV20-1 to TRBJ1-5; D unclear. CDR3 length equals 12 residues. Germline V gene sequence: CDR1 DFQATT, CDR2 SNEGSKA (reference sequence).

This clonotype was detected ten times or more. This chain links TRBV5-4 with TRBJ2-2, with 7 bases aligning to TRBD1. This CDR3 has 15 amino acids. Germline V gene sequence: CDR1 SGHNT, CDR2 YYREEE (reference sequence). J gave up 2 bases and V 4 bases, and 5 bases lay outside the gene matches. CDR3 in amino acids: CASSPRQGNTGELFF. CDR3 sequence (DNA): TGTGCCAGCAGCCCACGACAGGGTAACACCGGGGAGCTGTTTTTT.

This clonotype was found many times. The chain links TRBV6-6 to TRBJ1-1; D not certain. The CDR3 has 11 amino acids. Per the germline V gene, CDR1 is MNHNY and CDR2 is SVGAGI (reference sequence). The ends were cut back, 2 bases at V and 7 bases at J, with 5 bases in the middle. The CDR3 protein is CASSYQDEAFF. In DNA form, the CDR3 reads TGTGCCAGCAGTTACCAGGATGAAGCTTTCTTT.

This clonotype appeared many times. The gene calls are TRBV18 and TRBJ2-6; D tentatively fits TRBD1 or TRBD2 (5 bases each). The CDR3 consists of 17 residues. Trimming left V 5 bases short and J 4 bases short, with 18 bases between. Germline V CDR1 and CDR2: KGHSH, LQKENI. The CDR3, as DNA: TGTGCCAGCTCATACTCTCGGGGCAGTGTGGGGGCCAACGTCCTGACTTTC. Protein sequence: CASSYSRGSVGANVLTF. Full variable domain (outside the CDR3, taken from reference TRBV18 and TRBJ2-6): NAGVMQNPRHLVRRRGQEARLRCSPMKGHSHVYWYRQLPEEGLKFMVYLQKENIIDESGMPKERFSAEFPKEGPSILRIQQVVRGDSAAYFCASSYSRGSVGANVLTFGAGSRLTVL.

There are many counts of this clonotype. V and J are TRBV10-3 and TRBJ2-1, with TRBD1 matching 9 bases. The CDR3 covers 13 residues. Germline V CDR1 and CDR2: ENHRY, SYGVKD. J gave up 5 bases and V 6 bases, and 2 bases lay outside the gene matches. CDR3 coding DNA: TGTGCCATCAGGGACAGGGGTCACAATGAGCAGTTCTTC. Its protein is CAIRDRGHNEQFF.

This clonotype was found many times. The chain employs TRBV12-3 or TRBV12-4 and TRBJ2-3; D uncertain. V gave up 6 bases and J gave up 3 bases, with 7 bases separating them. The CDR3 is 12 residues long. This CDR3 reads CASSTRTDTQYF. CDR3 in DNA: TGTGCCAGCAGCACTCGAACAGATACGCAGTATTTT.

By proportion, this clonotype is medium-sized. V usage is TRBV29-1 and J usage is TRBJ1-2, with D uncertain. With 5 bases removed from V and 0 bases from J, the gap between germline ends came to 4 bases. The V gene's germline CDR1 is SQVTM and CDR2 ANQGSEA. This CDR3 contains 11 residues. Here the CDR3 DNA reads TGCAGCGTTAGGACTAACTATGGCTACACCTTC. Translating it yields CSVRTNYGYTF.

This clonotype was found many times. The chain combines TRBV20-1 with TRBJ2-1; D is possibly TRBD2 (6 bases). This CDR3 region has 14 residues. V dropped 6 bases and J dropped 2 bases, with 14 bases sitting between them. Germline V lookup: CDR1 DFQATT, CDR2 SNEGSKA (reference sequence). In DNA form, the CDR3 reads TGCAGTGCGGTTCGGGGGAGACCCTACAATGAGCAGTTCTTC. Translated, it gives CSAVRGRPYNEQFF.

This clonotype appeared many times. The CDR3 nucleotides are TGTGCCAGCAGCTTAGCCTACCCCACCGGGGAGCTGTTTTTT. It yields the protein CASSLAYPTGELFF. The genes are TRBV11-2 and TRBJ2-2; the D is unclear. Germline lookup yields CDR1 SGHAT and CDR2 FQNNGV. The CDR3 is 14 residues long. V was trimmed by 1 base and J by 4 bases, leaving 7 bases between them. The whole variable domain, remainder taken from reference TRBV11-2 and TRBJ2-2, is EAGVAQSPRYKIIEKRQSVAFWCNPISGHATLYWYQQILGQGPKLLIQFQNNGVVDDSQLPKDRFSAERLKGVDSTLKIQPAKLEDSAVYLCASSLAYPTGELFFGEGSRLTVL.

This clonotype was recorded at least ten times. V gene TRBV6-5 combines with J gene TRBJ2-7, with no clear D. The length of the CDR3 is 12 residues. V lost 0 bases and J 5 bases, leaving 5 bases between the germline ends. The V gene's germline CDR1 is MNHEY and CDR2 SVGAGI. In DNA, the CDR3 is TGTGCCAGCAGTTACTCGAACCACGAGCAGTACTTC. Encoded protein: CASSYSNHEQYF.

This clonotype was seen many times. This chain connects TRBV2 to TRBJ2-3, with TRBD2 identical over 8 bases. The CDR3 runs 12 residues. Germline assignment: CDR1 SNHLY and CDR2 FYNNEI. Trimming took 6 bases from V and 11 from J; bases not matched to a gene: 7. DNA for the CDR3: TGTGCCAGCAGCGGTACTAGCGGTAGGCAGTATTTT. Its translation is CASSGTSGRQYF.

This clonotype was detected ten times or more. The V gene is TRBV20-1, the J gene TRBJ2-5; TRBD2 aligns across 9 bases. The CDR3 is 16 amino acids. With V trimmed by 0 bases and J by 5 bases, 10 bases remained unmatched. Germline values: CDR1 DFQATT, CDR2 SNEGSKA (reference sequence). The CDR3 nucleotides are TGCAGTGCTAGAGATTGGCGGGGGGGCGTGAAGGAGACCCAGTACTTC. Its translation is CSARDWRGGVKETQYF.